Sequencing of this TCR beta chain was carried out in a study of human T cells and chemical hapten exposure (dated by TCRdb to 2020 to 2023). With respect to the entire study: For sensitization, 2% DPC in acetone was applied to an approximately 2 cm by approximately 2 cm area of upper inner arm skin. Libraries were pooled for sequencing, and per-sample TCR yields varied mainly because of small differences in library volumes within the pool. The mostly female patient cohort included alopecia areata with under or over 50% scalp involvement, alopecia totalis and alopecia universalis. The study tracked peripheral blood TCR repertoire changes in vivo during primary and secondary sensitization to the hapten diphenylcyclopropenone (DPC) in alopecia patients. Throughout the study period of about 25 weeks, patients also received therapeutic DPC doses to the scalp every week. Patient blood was sampled pre-sensitization (week 0) and at 2, 6 and about 24 weeks after DPC sensitization. About 30 alopecia patients provided blood for TCR sequencing at one to four time points (pre-sensitization, 2, 6 and 24 weeks). Patch testing was performed on the upper back with Finn chambers containing 0.01% DPC, and the patch tests were scored after 6 days according to International Contact Dermatitis Research Group standards.

Taken with the paper, the label for time point translates to: patch test 3, about 24 weeks after DPC sensitization. The treatment or condition label here, explained by the study, means: therapeutic diphenylcyclopropenone sensitization with weekly scalp DPC. At every patch-test visit, the blood draw took place before the patch test was put on. Patients were eligible if aged 18 to 70, diagnosed with alopecia and judged suitable for DPC therapy, and pregnant patients were excluded. Total RNA was extracted from unfractionated whole blood collected in Tempus Blood RNA tubes. The library was prepared using RACE. Reads for this sample came from a NextSeq 500. During library preparation, unique molecular identifiers were attached to individual cDNA molecules so that TCRs could be counted in a quantitative, reproducible way. From each blood RNA sample, both TCR alpha and TCR beta chains were sequenced. Per the source publication's procedure: The median number of TCRs per sample was 95,638, ranging from 23,224 to 690,600. The Decombinator software suite was used to annotate V, J and CDR3 in the TCR reads. For the PS versus PT1 abundance plots, all samples were subsampled to the same number of TCRs (28,000). TCRs were defined as expanded if absent before sensitization and observed at least eight times at the 2-week time point. TCRdb reran the public reads through fastp at Q25 and MiXCR, keeping productive beta chains. Every CDR3 protein is listed once, alongside the most common genes and DNA of its rows. The V and J calls come from TCRdb's annotation, not from the publication. The sample profile shows 150,000 to 200,000 distinct CDR3 sequences; 24% of them were found once. The ten largest clones capture 2.5% of the sample.

As to this clonotype: Its antigen specificity is not known. No base qualities exist here, and no much larger clone lies one base off it.

In the germline V gene, CDR1 corresponds to LGHNA and CDR2 to YNFKEQ. Measured from the cysteine to the phenylalanine, the CDR3 is 16 residues long. The sequence is cut down to CDR3 DNA, 48 bases in frame from base 1. The V end loses 0 bases and the J end loses 2 bases, and a stretch of 12 bases separates them. What the study reported, not specific to this receptor: DPC sensitization did not change how many TCRs were above 1 in 1000 frequency, and no evidence was found of alterations in global repertoire structure. The number of PT1 expanded TCRs positively correlated with patch test score, significant at thresholds 8, 16 and 32 but not 4. Repeated subsampling changed both the strength of the expansion versus patch-test correlation and the threshold at which the correlation became significant. All patients had alopecia, a presumed autoimmune disease, so their immune response might differ from that of healthy individuals. Compared with pre-sensitization or healthy control sets, expanded TCRs formed significantly more large CDR3 similarity clusters, which is consistent with antigen-driven responses.

Source: whole blood, taken in connection with sensitization to the hapten diphenylcyclopropenone (DPC). The receptor's source is a woman between 40 and 55 years old with alopecia areata. Some clones in this sample may be carry-over from other donors' samples. The rearrangement combines TRBV4-2 with TRBJ2-3; the D gene is perhaps TRBD1, on 6 matching bases. The CDR3 region: CASSQDGTGYTDTQYF. The base sequence is TGTGCCAGCAGCCAAGATGGAACAGGGTACACAGATACGCAGTATTTT.